A single sample gave rise to the 16 T cell receptor beta chains below, sequenced in a study of metastatic and nonmetastatic thyroid tumors. MiXCR reprocessed the PCR reads for TCRdb. This repertoire shows more than 9,000 clones, approximately 30% found once; its top ten account for roughly a tenth. No patient had received any treatment before thyroid surgery. Sequencing input: tumor tissue. Receptors originate from a male donor with papillary thyroid cancer or a benign thyroid nodule (not recorded which). Some clones in this sample may be carry-over from other donors' samples.

This clone was observed a single time. J is TRBJ2-7 and V is TRBV5-1; 10 bases match TRBD2. The length of the CDR3 is 17 residues. V was clipped by 2 bases and J by 3 bases; unmatched bases: 11. Germline CDR1 is SGHRS and CDR2 is YFSETQ. CDR3 nucleotides: TGCGCCAGCAGCTTCGCGAGCGGGAGCGGGGGGGACTACGAGCAGTACTTC. Its protein is CASSFASGSGGDYEQYF.

This clone was found a few times. J is TRBJ1-3 and V is TRBV7-8; D unclear. The CDR3 consists of 14 residues. Germline V gene sequence: CDR1 SGHVS, CDR2 FQNEAQ. The germline V and J ends were trimmed by 1 base and 2 bases, with 6 bases remaining between them. The CDR3 bases are TGTGCCAGCAGCTTAGACTCAACTGGAAACACCATATATTTT. Amino acid sequence: CASSLDSTGNTIYF.

This chain connects TRBV5-4 to TRBJ1-5, with D tentatively TRBD1 (5 bases). Germline CDR1 reads SGHNT; CDR2 reads YYREEE (reference sequence). The CDR3 has 12 amino acids. V lost 4 bases to trimming and J lost 6 bases, with 8 bases between them. DNA of the CDR3: TGTGCCAGCAGCCACGACAGTCAGCCCCAGCATTTT. Translated, it gives CASSHDSQPQHF.

This clone was found a few times. The V and J genes are TRBV27 and TRBJ2-7; a possible D gene is TRBD1 (6 bases). The ends were cut back, 6 bases at V and 5 bases at J, with 11 bases in the middle. This CDR3 has 12 amino acids. Per the germline V gene, CDR1 is MNHEY and CDR2 is SMNVEV (reference sequence). The CDR3 reads CASRSQGNEQYF. In nucleotides, the CDR3 is TGTGCCAGCAGATCACAGGGTAACGAGCAGTACTTC.

The V call is TRBV6-1, the J call TRBJ2-3; 11 bases line up with TRBD2. The germline V gene has CDR1 MNHNS and CDR2 SASEGT. This CDR3 has 15 residues. Losses at the gene ends were 6 bases for V and 7 bases for J; bases not matched to a gene: 9. In DNA, the CDR3 is TGTGCCAGCAGCCTGACTAGCGGGATGGTGAATACGCAGTATTTT. Encoded protein: CASSLTSGMVNTQYF.

The CDR3 sequence is CASSLLHPQDGGEELFF. DNA for the CDR3: TGTGCCAGCAGCTTACTACACCCTCAAGACGGCGGTGAGGAACTGTTTTTT. The chain employs TRBV7-8 and TRBJ1-4; D uncertain. Germline V lookup: CDR1 SGHVS, CDR2 FQNEAQ. The CDR3 length is 17 residues. The V end lost 2 bases, the J end lost 12 bases, and 25 bases lay between the germline ends. The whole variable domain, filled in from reference TRBV7-8 and TRBJ1-4, reads GAGVSQSPRYKVAKRGQDVALRCDPISGHVSLFWYQQALGQGPEFLTYFQNEAQLDKSGLPSDRFFAERPEGSVSTLKIQRTQQEDSAVYLCASSLLHPQDGGEELFFGSGTQLSVL.

The gene calls are TRBV20-1 and TRBJ2-7; D is undetermined. Per the germline V gene, CDR1 is DFQATT and CDR2 is SNEGSKA (reference sequence). The V end lost 6 bases, the J end lost 5 bases, and 8 bases lay between the germline ends. The CDR3 consists of 10 residues. CDR3 DNA: TGCAGTGCGTCCCGGCACGAGCAGTACTTC. Amino acid sequence: CSASRHEQYF.

By sample share, this clone is medium-sized. The chain has TRBV19 and TRBJ1-2; D remains unclear. This CDR3 is built from 16 residues. The V end lost 3 bases, the J end lost 0 bases, and 14 bases lay between the germline ends. Germline CDR1 LNHDA, CDR2 SQIVND (reference sequence). Written as DNA, the CDR3 is TGTGCCAGTAGTATGAAACGGCGGATGACTAACTATGGCTACACCTTC. It yields the protein CASSMKRRMTNYGYTF.

The chain couples TRBV7-2 to TRBJ2-2; D is unresolved. The germline V and J ends were trimmed by 7 bases and 8 bases, with 17 bases remaining between them. Per the germline V gene, CDR1 is SGHTA and CDR2 is FQGNSA. The CDR3 length is 14 residues. The CDR3 protein is CASIFLAPRGELFF. The CDR3 DNA reads as TGTGCCAGCATCTTCCTGGCGCCGCGGGGGGAGCTGTTTTTT.

Within the sample, this clone is medium-sized. The chain has TRBV5-1 and TRBJ1-1; TRBD1 matches at 9 bases. The junction had 3 bases not matched to a gene; V was cut back by 0 bases and J by 3 bases. The CDR3 length is 15 residues. CDR1 is SGHRS, CDR2 YFSETQ, per germline. DNA for the CDR3: TGCGCCAGCAGCTTGGATTGGACAGGGGACACTGAAGCTTTCTTT. It specifies CASSLDWTGDTEAFF.

Ten or more counts support this clone. The rearrangement uses TRBV20-1 and TRBJ2-3; D might be TRBD2 (6 bases). In germline, CDR1 is DFQATT, CDR2 SNEGSKA (reference sequence). Trimming removed 1 base from V and 4 bases from J, with 9 bases in between. The CDR3 covers 13 residues. The CDR3 bases are TGCAGTGCTAGAGTTGGAGGGGCAGATACGCAGTATTTT. Residues: CSARVGGADTQYF.

V is TRBV28 and J is TRBJ2-7; D is possibly TRBD1 (6 bases). CDR3 length: 15 amino acids. V was trimmed by 5 bases and J by 3 bases, leaving 17 bases between them. CDR1 and CDR2 from the germline V gene are MDHEN and SYDVKM. CDR3 sequence: CASSIPRGLLYEQYF. CDR3 sequence (DNA): TGTGCCAGCAGTATCCCCAGGGGCCTCCTCTACGAGCAGTACTTC.

J is TRBJ2-3 and V is TRBV10-2; D uncertain. This CDR3 comprises 13 residues. Trimming left V 3 bases short and J 2 bases short, with 6 bases between. Germline CDR1 is WSHSY and CDR2 is SAAADI. The chain's CDR3 is CASSEQITDTQYF. The CDR3 DNA reads as TGCGCCAGCAGTGAACAGATCACAGATACGCAGTATTTT.

This clone was seen a few times. V gene TRBV12-3 or TRBV12-4 combines with J gene TRBJ2-2, with TRBD1 as a possible D gene (6 bases). The CDR3 runs to 15 residues. Trimming removed 4 bases from V and 5 bases from J, with 14 bases in between. The CDR3 DNA reads as TGTGCCAGCAGTTCGGACGGGACACCAACCGGGGAGCTGTTTTTT. As protein: CASSSDGTPTGELFF.

This clone rates as medium-sized. The chain uses TRBV27 and TRBJ2-7, with D possibly matching TRBD1 (6 bases). Germline V CDR1 and CDR2: MNHEY, SMNVEV (reference sequence). V was clipped by 6 bases and J by 4 bases, with 19 bases between them. CDR3 length: 15 residues. Written as DNA, the CDR3 is TGTGCCAGCAGGTCCGTCGCAGCAGGGGTTTACGAGCAGTACGTC. Translated: CASRSVAAGVYEQYV.

The CDR3 sequence: CASSLVGRRSYNEQFF. In nucleotides, the CDR3 is TGTGCCAGCAGCTTAGTCGGGCGGCGCTCCTACAATGAGCAGTTCTTC. The chain uses TRBV11-2 and TRBJ2-1; D unresolved. This CDR3 has 16 amino acids. Germline values: CDR1 SGHAT, CDR2 FQNNGV. Trimming pared 1 base from V and 0 bases from J, leaving 10 bases between. Based on the CDR3 plus reference TRBV11-2 and TRBJ2-1, the full variable domain is EAGVAQSPRYKIIEKRQSVAFWCNPISGHATLYWYQQILGQGPKLLIQFQNNGVVDDSQLPKDRFSAERLKGVDSTLKIQPAKLEDSAVYLCASSLVGRRSYNEQFFGPGTRLTVL.